This T cell receptor (beta chain) originates from a study of blood T cells in healthy people across ages. Study as a whole: Template switching recovered approximately one barcoded beta molecule for every two T cells.

The germline CDR1 and CDR2 sequences are MNHEY and SVGAGI. Trimming shortened V by 2 bases and J by 3 bases, and 8 bases separated the two germline ends. The CDR3 has 13 amino acids. Only a few counts were recorded for this clonotype. A second PCR, run for about 7 to 11 cycles, used a sample-barcoded 5' primer plus a J-beta primer mix. Carrying 12 random nucleotides, a template-switch adaptor labeled each individual cDNA molecule. TCRdb fed the 5' RACE reads into MiXCR, producing one record per CDR3 protein. Altogether over 950,000 distinct CDR3 sequences are present, approximately 50% being singletons, with the ten largest covering 20% to 25%.

The sequence was collected from a woman aged 55-69 years in good health. The V and J genes are TRBV6-5 and TRBJ2-7; D remains unclear. Sequencing was done on a sample of blood. CDR3 sequence reads: CASSYGDRYEQYF. The DNA of the CDR3 is TGTGCCAGCAGTTACGGGGATCGCTACGAGCAGTACTTC.